This TCR beta chain was profiled in a study of OX40 agonist ivuxolimab in advanced cancers. Study details: Eligibility rules accepted prior anti-PD-1, anti-PD-L1 or anti-CTLA-4 therapy, and around 40% had some.

This clone appeared once. What it binds is unknown. TCRdb's copy holds only in-frame clones and misses some; the assay was immunoSEQ multiplex PCR. Of approximately 40,000 clones in the sample, around 77% were seen once. Study-level points and caveats: The average count of expanded clones was higher among CD8+ T cells than among CD4+. Antigen targets of the expanded peripheral T cells went undetermined.

Germline V CDR1 and CDR2: MDHEN, SYDVKM. Trimming removed 3 bases from V and 8 bases from J, with 17 bases in between. The CDR3 totals 15 residues. The chain recombines TRBV28 with TRBJ2-1; the D call may be TRBD1 or TRBD2 (6 bases each). Sample: CD4+ or CD8+ T cells sorted from blood, taken in a trial of the OX40 agonist ivuxolimab. The sequence came from an adult with an advanced solid tumor such as melanoma, head and neck, liver or kidney cancer. DNA of the CDR3: TGTGCCAGCAGTTTCCCGGGGGCCGGGCTTGATGAGCAGTTCTTC. It specifies CASSFPGAGLDEQFF.